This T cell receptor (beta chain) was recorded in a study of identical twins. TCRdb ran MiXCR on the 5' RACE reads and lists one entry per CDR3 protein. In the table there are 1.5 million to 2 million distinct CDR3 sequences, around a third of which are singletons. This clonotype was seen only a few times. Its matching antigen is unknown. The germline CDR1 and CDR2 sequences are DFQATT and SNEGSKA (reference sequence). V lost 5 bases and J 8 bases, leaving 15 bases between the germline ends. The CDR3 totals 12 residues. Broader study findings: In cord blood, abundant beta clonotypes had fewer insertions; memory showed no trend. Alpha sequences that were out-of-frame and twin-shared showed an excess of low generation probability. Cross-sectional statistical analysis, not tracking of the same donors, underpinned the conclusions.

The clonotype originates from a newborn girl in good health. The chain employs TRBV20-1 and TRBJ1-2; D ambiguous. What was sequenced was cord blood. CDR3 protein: CSARRRIGGYTF. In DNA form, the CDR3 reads TGCAGTGCTCGCAGAAGGATCGGGGGCTACACCTTC.